This T cell receptor (beta chain) was identified during a study of graft-versus-host responses after intestinal transplantation. Turning to the study itself: For two to four years after anti-thymocyte globulin induction, all recipients took tacrolimus and steroids. Study-wide findings and caveats: Allograft clonal ratios (graft-versus-host to host-versus-graft) were high in patients who had graft-donor T cell macrochimerism. Recipient-marrow GvH clones were detected, some having first appeared in ileum or blood.

Comment on this clone: What it recognizes is unknown.

Produced via immunoSEQ multiplex PCR; TCRdb's table is partial and in-frame only. The repertoire holds approximately 82,000 clones, 91% seen once, with 0.1% in the top ten. The germline CDR1 and CDR2 sequences are LGHNT and FRNRAP. The CDR3 runs to 20 residues. V shed 0 bases and J 3 bases; nucleotides not matched to a gene: 16. The sequence came from a human donor who received an intestinal transplant. The sample consisted of unstimulated CD4+ T cells sorted from spleen or lymph node cells, taken before intestinal transplant. This chain joins TRBV12-5 and TRBJ2-4; 8 bases line up with TRBD1. CDR3 DNA: TGTGCTAGTGGTTTGGTACCGGGGACAGGCTCAATGTTAGGCAAAAACATTCAGTACTTC. Translation gives CASGLVPGTGSMLGKNIQYF.